This TCR beta chain was retrieved from a study of regulatory T cells in long-lasting Graves disease. Only a few counts were recorded for this clonotype. Its antigen is unknown. Arm-PCR with iRepertoire HTBI primers amplified the CDR3 regions for these TCR beta libraries. MiXCR was run by TCRdb on the multiplex PCR reads, yielding one entry per CDR3 protein. The top ten clones hold about 11% of a sample with about 440,000 distinct CDR3 sequences, about a sixth of them seen once. Time point denoted: newly diagnosed GD, antithyroid drugs for less than 3 months. The TCR library was made from RNA extracted from PBMCs. Trimming removed 3 bases from V and 6 bases from J; junction bases left unmatched: 14. This CDR3 has 15 amino acids. Germline assignment: CDR1 DFQATT and CDR2 SNEGSKA (reference sequence). Study outcomes and limitations: Thyroid tissue went unexamined; only peripheral blood was analyzed. TCR diversity was lower in persistent Graves' patients than in newly diagnosed ones.

These data were also filed under a second study, of T cells in Graves' hyperthyroidism and ophthalmopathy. As reported in that work: In blood, most of the thyroid clonotypes expanded above 0.001 were also present. The model's output predicted ophthalmopathy at a median of about 5.9 months prior to onset.

The chain joins TRBV20-1 to TRBJ2-7; 7 nucleotides line up with TRBD2. The sequence was collected from a woman aged 30 to 39 with Graves disease. This sample comprised peripheral blood mononuclear cells (PBMCs), obtained at new diagnosis, from a patient treated with antithyroid drugs. Here the CDR3 DNA reads TGCAGTGCTAGGCCCGGAGGGAGGGCCCCGGGCGAGCAGTACTTC. It codes for CSARPGGRAPGEQYF.